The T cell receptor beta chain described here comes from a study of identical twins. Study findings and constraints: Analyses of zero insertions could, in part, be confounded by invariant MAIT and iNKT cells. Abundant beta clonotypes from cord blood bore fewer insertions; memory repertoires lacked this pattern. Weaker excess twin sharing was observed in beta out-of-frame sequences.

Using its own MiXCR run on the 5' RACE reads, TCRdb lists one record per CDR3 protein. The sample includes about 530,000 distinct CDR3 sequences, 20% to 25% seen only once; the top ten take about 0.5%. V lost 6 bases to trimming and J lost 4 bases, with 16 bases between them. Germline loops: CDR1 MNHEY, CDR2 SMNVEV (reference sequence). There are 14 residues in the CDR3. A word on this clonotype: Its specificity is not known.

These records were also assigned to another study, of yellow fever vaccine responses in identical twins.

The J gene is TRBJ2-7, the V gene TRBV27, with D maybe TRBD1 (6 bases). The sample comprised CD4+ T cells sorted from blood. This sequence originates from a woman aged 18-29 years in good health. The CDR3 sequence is CASRPVGQGYEQYV. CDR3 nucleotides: TGTGCCAGCAGACCGGTGGGTCAGGGGTACGAGCAGTACGTC.